This paragraph covers one T cell receptor beta chain sequence. This clonotype was detected ten times or more. The antigen it binds to is not known. Base qualities are not at hand, and no much larger clone is one base apart. TCR beta CDR3 regions were amplified from RNA transcripts for repertoire sequencing. A first-round RT-PCR used HTBI primers with the Qiagen OneStep RT-PCR kit, followed by a second-round multiplex PCR, size selection and purification. The libraries underwent paired-end sequencing with 100 bp reads on an Illumina HiSeq2000. The published analysis was carried out like this. Reads were processed with SOAPnuke, discarding reads with adapters, uncalled bases, mean Phred below 15, or no exact constant-primer or identifier match. COPE v1.2.5 was used to merge the high-quality paired reads. Each unique nucleotide sequence was treated as a clonotype, and MiTCR v1.1 was used to align the clonotypes to the IMGT TRB V, D and J references. The analysis was limited to V-J combinations with a frequency above 0.0001, which together covered 99% to 99.2% of the repertoires. For each V-J combination, a TCR clonal expansion and chaos score was defined as the ratio of F50 clonal expansion to chaos observed in the TCRdist matrix. Welch's t-statistics and random forest were used to reduce features to 13 V-J combinations, which were fed into a naive Bayes classifier. The similarity between thyroid and blood repertoires was quantified using the Morisita-Horn index. TCRdb reprocessed the public reads (quality trimming at Q25 with fastp, clone calling with MiXCR) and kept in-frame beta chains. For every CDR3 protein sequence, its rows merge into one entry that carries the most common genes and DNA. The V and J calls and clone size are TCRdb's, not the authors'. Within this sample are about 410,000 distinct CDR3 sequences, with about a sixth of them counted one time only. Roughly 1.5% of the sample is held by the ten biggest clonotypes.

The data were obtained in a study of Graves' ophthalmopathy and Graves' hyperthyroidism (dated by TCRdb to the late 2010s). About the investigation overall: Peripheral blood was collected before any treatment was given, at the time of initial diagnosis. TCR beta repertoire signatures were used to distinguish Graves' ophthalmopathy from Graves' hyperthyroidism and to predict progression to ophthalmopathy. In total, around 130 blood samples were TCR-sequenced: 40 to 45 ophthalmopathy, roughly 77 hyperthyroidism and about 17 hyperthyroidism-to-ophthalmopathy patients. A discovery set of 100 patients (43 ophthalmopathy, just over 55 stable hyperthyroidism) was enrolled to explore V-J signatures distinguishing ophthalmopathy from hyperthyroidism. An independent validation cohort was composed of 18 hyperthyroidism patients and around 16 patients who later progressed from hyperthyroidism to ophthalmopathy. In over five hyperthyroidism patients, the T-cell repertoires found in thyroid tissue were compared with those found in blood. Following sampling, methimazole starting at 30 mg daily was administered to hyperthyroidism patients, and high-dose intravenous methylprednisolone was administered to ophthalmopathy patients. The 100 or so discovery patients were divided at random into training and test sets in a 7:3 ratio. Paper-wide results and their limitations: No statistical method was used to set the sample size in advance, and the investigators knew which group each participant was assigned to. In validation, the model predicted ophthalmopathy progression with 70.59% sensitivity and around 72% specificity; approximately 12 predicted patients were CT-confirmed with GO in a median of about 7.1 months. In cross-validation, the 13-signature model distinguished ophthalmopathy from stable hyperthyroidism with nearly 90% sensitivity and around 81% specificity, while in the test set the corresponding values were around 79% and 71%. Most expanded thyroid clonotypes with frequency above 0.001 were also detected in blood, suggesting blood repertoires may reflect the thyroid immune response.

Ophthalmopathy patients had moderately to severely active disease, Clinical Activity Score of at least 3, NOSPECS grade of at least 4, and disease duration under 3 months. Patients with other autoimmune diseases, uncontrolled infections, pregnancy or lactation were excluded. Clinical symptoms, serum thyroxine, TRAb, thyroid ultrasound and orbital computed tomography formed the basis of the diagnosis. Ficoll-Paque density gradient centrifugation was used to isolate PBMCs from about 9.4 ml of fresh peripheral blood. Total RNA was extracted with Trizol reagent and quality-checked on an Agilent 2100 Bioanalyzer. Inclusive of the bounding cysteine and phenylalanine, the CDR3 is 13 residues long. Of all the DNA, just the CDR3 is kept, 39 bases in frame from base 1. At the junction V is shortened by 4 bases and J by 1 base, with 7 bases in between.

The receptor was isolated from a young woman with Graves' ophthalmopathy. Donor details come from another sample of the same person, matched by shared clones. The V gene is TRBV12-3 or TRBV12-4 and the J gene is TRBJ2-5; TRBD2 is a weak D gene call, 5 bases matching. The sequencing input was peripheral blood. The nucleotide sequence is given as TGTGCCAGCAGTTATGCGGGCCAAGAGACCCAGTACTTC. It encodes CASSYAGQETQYF.